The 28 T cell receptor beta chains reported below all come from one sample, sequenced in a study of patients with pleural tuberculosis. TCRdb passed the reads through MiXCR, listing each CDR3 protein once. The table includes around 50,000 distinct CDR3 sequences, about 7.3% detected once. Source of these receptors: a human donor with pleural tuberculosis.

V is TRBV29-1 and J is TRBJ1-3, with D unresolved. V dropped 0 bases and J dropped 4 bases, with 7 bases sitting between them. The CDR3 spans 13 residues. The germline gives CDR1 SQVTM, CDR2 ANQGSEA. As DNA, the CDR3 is TGCAGCGTTGAAGAGGGTAGCGGAAACACCATATATTTT. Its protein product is CSVEEGSGNTIYF.

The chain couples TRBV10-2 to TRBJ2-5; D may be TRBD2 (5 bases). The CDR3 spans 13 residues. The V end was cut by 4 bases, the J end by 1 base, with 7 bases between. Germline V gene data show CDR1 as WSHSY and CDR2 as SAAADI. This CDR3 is CASSVTIQETQYF. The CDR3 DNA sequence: TGCGCCAGCAGTGTGACTATCCAAGAGACCCAGTACTTC.

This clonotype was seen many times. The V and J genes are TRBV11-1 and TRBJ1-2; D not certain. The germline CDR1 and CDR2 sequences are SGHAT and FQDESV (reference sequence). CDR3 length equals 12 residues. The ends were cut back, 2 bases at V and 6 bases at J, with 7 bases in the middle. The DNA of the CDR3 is TGTGCCAGCAGCTTATCAGGAAATGGCTACACCTTC. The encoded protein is CASSLSGNGYTF.

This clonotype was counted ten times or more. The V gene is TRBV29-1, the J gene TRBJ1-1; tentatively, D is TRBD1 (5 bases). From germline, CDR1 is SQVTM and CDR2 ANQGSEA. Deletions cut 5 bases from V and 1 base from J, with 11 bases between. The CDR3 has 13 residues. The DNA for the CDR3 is TGCAGCGTTCAGCAGGGAACGAACACTGAAGCTTTCTTT. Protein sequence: CSVQQGTNTEAFF.

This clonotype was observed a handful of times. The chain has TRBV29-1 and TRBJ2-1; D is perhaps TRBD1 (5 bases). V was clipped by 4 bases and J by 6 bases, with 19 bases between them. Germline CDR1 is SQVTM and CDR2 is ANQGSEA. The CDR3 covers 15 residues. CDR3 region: CSVAFGAGSSNEQFF. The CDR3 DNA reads TGCAGCGTTGCTTTTGGGGCAGGGTCCAGCAATGAGCAGTTCTTC.

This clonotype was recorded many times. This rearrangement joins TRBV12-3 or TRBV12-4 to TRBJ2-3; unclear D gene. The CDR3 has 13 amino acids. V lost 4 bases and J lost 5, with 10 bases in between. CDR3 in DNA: TGTGCCAGCAGTTCTCCACTCGTAGATACGCAGTATTTT. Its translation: CASSSPLVDTQYF.

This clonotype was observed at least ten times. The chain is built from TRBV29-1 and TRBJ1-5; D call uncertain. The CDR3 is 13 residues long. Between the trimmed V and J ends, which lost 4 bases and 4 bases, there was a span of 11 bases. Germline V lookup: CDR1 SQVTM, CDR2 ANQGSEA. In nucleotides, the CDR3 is TGCAGCGTTGGAACAAACCAGAATCAGCCCCAGCATTTT. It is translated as CSVGTNQNQPQHF.

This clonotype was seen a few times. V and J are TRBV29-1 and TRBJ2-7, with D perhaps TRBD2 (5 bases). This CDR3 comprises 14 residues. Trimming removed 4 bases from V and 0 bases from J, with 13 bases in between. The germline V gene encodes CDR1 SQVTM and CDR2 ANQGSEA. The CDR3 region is CSVVDYGSSYEQYF. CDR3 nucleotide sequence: TGCAGCGTTGTCGACTACGGTAGCTCCTACGAGCAGTACTTC.

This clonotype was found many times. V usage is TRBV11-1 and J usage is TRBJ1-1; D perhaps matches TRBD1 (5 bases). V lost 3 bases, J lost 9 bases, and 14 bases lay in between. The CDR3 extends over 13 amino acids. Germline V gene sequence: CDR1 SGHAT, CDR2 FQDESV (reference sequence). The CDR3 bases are TGTGCCAGCAGCTTCGATGTCCAGGGAAAAGCTTTCTTT. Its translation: CASSFDVQGKAFF.

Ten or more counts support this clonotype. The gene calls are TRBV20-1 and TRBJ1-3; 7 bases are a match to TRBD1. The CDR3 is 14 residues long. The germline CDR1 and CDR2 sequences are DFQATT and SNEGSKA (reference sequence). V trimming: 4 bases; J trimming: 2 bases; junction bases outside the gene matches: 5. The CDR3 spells CSATSTGAGNTIYF. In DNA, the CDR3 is TGCAGTGCTACCTCCACAGGGGCTGGAAACACCATATATTTT.

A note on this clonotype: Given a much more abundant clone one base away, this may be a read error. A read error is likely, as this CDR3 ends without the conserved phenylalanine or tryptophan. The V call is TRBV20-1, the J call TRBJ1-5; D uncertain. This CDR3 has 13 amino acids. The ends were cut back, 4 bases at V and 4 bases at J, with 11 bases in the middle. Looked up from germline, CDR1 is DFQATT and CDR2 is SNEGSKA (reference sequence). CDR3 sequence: CSATDGANQPQHC. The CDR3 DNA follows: TGCAGTGCTACGGACGGAGCAAATCAGCCCCAGCATTGT.

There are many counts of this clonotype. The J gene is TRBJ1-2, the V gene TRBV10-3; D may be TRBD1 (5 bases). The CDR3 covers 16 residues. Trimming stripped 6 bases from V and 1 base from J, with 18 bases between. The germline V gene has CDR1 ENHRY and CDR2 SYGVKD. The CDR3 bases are TGTGCCATCAGCCCTCGGGACGGAAGTATTAACTATGGCTACACCTTC. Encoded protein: CAISPRDGSINYGYTF.

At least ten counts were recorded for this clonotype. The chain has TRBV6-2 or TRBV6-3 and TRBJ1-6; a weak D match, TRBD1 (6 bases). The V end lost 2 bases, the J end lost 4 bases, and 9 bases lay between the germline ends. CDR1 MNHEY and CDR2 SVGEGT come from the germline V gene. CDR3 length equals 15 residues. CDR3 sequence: CASSYTGQYNSPLHF. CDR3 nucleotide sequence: TGTGCCAGCAGTTACACTGGACAGTATAATTCACCCCTCCACTTT.

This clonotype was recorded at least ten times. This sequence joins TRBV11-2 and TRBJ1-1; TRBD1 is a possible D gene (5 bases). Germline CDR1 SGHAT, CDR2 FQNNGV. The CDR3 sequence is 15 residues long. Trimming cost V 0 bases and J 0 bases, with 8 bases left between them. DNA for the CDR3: TGTGCCAGCAGCTTAGAGGGGGGGTTGAACACTGAAGCTTTCTTT. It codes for CASSLEGGLNTEAFF.

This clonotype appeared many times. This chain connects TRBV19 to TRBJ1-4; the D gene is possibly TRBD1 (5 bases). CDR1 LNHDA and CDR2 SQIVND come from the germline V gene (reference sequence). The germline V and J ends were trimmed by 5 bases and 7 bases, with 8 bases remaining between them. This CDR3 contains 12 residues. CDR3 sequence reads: CASSGTVEKLFF. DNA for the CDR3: TGTGCCAGTAGTGGGACGGTTGAAAAACTGTTTTTT.

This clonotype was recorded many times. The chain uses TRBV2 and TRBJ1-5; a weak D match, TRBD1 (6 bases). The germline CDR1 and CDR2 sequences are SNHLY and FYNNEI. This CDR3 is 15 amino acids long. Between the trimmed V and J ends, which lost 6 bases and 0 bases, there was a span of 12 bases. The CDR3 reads CASRWDIPSNQPQHF. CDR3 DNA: TGTGCCAGCAGATGGGACATTCCTAGCAATCAGCCCCAGCATTTT.

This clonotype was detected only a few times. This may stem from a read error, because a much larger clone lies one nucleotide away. The CDR3 region has the DNA TGCAGTGCTAGAGGCGGGAGGGGGACCAATGAGCGGTTCTTC. It yields the protein CSARGGRGTNERFF. The rearrangement joins TRBV20-1 to TRBJ2-1; 9 bases agree with TRBD2. The CDR3 consists of 14 residues. Germline CDR1 and CDR2: DFQATT and SNEGSKA (reference sequence).

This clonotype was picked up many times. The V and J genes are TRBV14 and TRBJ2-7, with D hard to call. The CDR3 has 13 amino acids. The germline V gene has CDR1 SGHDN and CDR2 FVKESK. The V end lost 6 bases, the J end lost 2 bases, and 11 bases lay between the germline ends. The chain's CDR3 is CASRPPSTYEQYV. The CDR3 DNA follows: TGTGCCAGCAGGCCTCCGTCCACCTACGAGCAGTACGTC.

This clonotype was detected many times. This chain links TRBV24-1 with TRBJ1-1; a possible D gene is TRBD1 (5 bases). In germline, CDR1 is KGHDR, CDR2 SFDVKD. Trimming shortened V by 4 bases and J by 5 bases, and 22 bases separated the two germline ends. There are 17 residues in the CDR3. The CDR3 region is CATSERGPLQGETEAFF. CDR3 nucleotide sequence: TGTGCCACCAGTGAGCGCGGCCCGTTGCAGGGCGAAACTGAAGCTTTCTTT.

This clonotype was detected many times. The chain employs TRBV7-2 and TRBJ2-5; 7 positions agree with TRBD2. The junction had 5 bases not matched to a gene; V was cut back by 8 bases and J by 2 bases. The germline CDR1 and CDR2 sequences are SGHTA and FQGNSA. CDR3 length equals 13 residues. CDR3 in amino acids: CASGSSGQETQYF. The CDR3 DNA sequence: TGTGCCAGCGGCTCTAGCGGACAAGAGACCCAGTACTTC.

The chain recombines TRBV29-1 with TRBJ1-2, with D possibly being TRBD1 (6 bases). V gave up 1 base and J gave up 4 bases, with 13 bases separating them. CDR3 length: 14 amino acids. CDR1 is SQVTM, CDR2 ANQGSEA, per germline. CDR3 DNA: TGCAGCGTTGAAGGGGGGCAAGGCTCCTATGGCTACACCTTC. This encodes CSVEGGQGSYGYTF.

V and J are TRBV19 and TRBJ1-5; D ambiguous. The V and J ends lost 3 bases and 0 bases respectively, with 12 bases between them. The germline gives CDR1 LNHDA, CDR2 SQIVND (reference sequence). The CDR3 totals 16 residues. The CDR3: CASSIGSVYSNQPQHF. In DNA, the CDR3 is TGTGCCAGTAGTATTGGCTCAGTTTATAGCAATCAGCCCCAGCATTTT.

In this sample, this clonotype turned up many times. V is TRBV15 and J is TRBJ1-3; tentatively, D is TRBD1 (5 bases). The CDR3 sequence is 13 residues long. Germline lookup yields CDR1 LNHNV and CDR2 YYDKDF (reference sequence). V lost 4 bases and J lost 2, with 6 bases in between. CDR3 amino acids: CATSTRAGNTIYF. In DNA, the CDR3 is TGTGCCACCAGCACCAGGGCTGGAAACACCATATATTTT.

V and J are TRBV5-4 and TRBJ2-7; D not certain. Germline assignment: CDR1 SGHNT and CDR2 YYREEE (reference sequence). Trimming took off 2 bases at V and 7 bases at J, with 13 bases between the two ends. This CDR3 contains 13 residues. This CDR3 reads CASSFGRSREQYV. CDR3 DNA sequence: TGTGCCAGCAGCTTTGGCCGTTCGCGGGAGCAGTACGTC.

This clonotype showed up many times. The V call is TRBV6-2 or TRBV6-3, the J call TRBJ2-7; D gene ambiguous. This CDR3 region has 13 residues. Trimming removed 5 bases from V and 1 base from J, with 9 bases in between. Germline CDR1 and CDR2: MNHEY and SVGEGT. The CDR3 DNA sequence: TGTGCCAGCAGTCAGGACGGATCCTACGAGCAGTACGTC. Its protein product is CASSQDGSYEQYV.

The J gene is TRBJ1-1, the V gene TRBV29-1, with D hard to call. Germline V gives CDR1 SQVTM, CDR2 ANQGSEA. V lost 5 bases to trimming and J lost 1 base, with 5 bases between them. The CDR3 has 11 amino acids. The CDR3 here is CSVTTNTEAFF. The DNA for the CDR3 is TGCAGCGTTACCACGAACACTGAAGCTTTCTTT.

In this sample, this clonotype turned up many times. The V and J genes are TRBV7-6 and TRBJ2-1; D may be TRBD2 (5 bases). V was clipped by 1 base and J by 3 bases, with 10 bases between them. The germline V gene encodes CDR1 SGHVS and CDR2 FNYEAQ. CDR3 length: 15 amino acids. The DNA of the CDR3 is TGTGCCAGCAGCTTAGGGACGACTAACTACAATGAGCAGTTCTTC. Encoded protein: CASSLGTTNYNEQFF. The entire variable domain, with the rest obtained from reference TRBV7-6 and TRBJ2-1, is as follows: GAGVSQSPRYKVTKRGQDVALRCDPISGHVSLYWYRQALGQGPEFLTYFNYEAQQDKSGLPNDRFSAERPEGSISTLTIQRTEQRDSAMYRCASSLGTTNYNEQFFGPGTRLTVL.

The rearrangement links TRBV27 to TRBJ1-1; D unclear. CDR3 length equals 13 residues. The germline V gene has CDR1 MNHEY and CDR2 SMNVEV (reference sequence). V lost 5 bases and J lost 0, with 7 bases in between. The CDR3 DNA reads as TGTGCCAGCAGTACACATCTGAACACTGAAGCTTTCTTT. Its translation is CASSTHLNTEAFF.